This T cell receptor (beta chain) was sequenced in a study of T-cell memory formation after mild COVID-19. Study outcomes and limitations: Among CD4+ contracting clones, most were CM and EM, and CD8+ ones EMRA. The appearance of some responding clones in pre-infection memory suggested that cross-reactive memory joined.

For this clonotype: The antigen is not known.

The authors produced TCR alpha and TCR beta cDNA libraries with sample barcodes and UMIs by 5'RACE using constant-segment primers. TCRdb fed the 5' RACE reads into MiXCR, producing one record per CDR3 protein. The data show fewer than 650,000 distinct CDR3 sequences, approximately 15% seen once. There are 15 residues in the CDR3. The J segment lost 1 base and the V segment lost 6 bases, leaving 8 bases of the junction unmatched. Germline V gene sequence: CDR1 MDHEN, CDR2 SYDVKM. Sample: PBMCs or a T cell subset sorted from them (not recorded which). The sequence derives from an adult woman who had mild COVID-19 (a few samples of this study predate the infection). Cell type and time point are not known. The chain has TRBV28 and TRBJ1-1, with TRBD1 matching over 7 bases. CDR3 protein: CASRFTGAANTEAFF. The CDR3 nucleotides read TGTGCCAGCAGATTTACAGGGGCTGCGAACACTGAAGCTTTCTTT.